The sequence of this TCR beta chain was determined in a study of shared clonotypes between healthy human individuals. Here immunoSEQ multiplex PCR was the method, and the copy in TCRdb shows in-frame clones only, minus some. The sample shows about 2 million clones, approximately 95% of them seen only once. V lost 5 bases and J 5 bases, leaving 12 bases between the germline ends. The CDR3 spans 13 residues. Germline CDR1 and CDR2: MNHEY and SVGAGI. Study conclusions and caveats: Rarefaction curves obtained for sorted subsets showed sequencing incomplete despite large depth.

Naive CD8 cells lacked CD45RO and underwent positive selection for CCR7, leaving out terminally differentiated effector memory CD45RA+ cells. As regards this clone: The target antigen is unknown.

The sequencing input was naive CD8+ T cells sorted from blood. This clonotype was sampled from a man younger than 30 in good health. The J gene is TRBJ2-5, the V gene TRBV6-5, with D possibly matching TRBD2 (5 bases). DNA for the CDR3: TGTGCCAGCAGTCCACTAGTTTCGGAGACCCAGTACTTC. This codes for CASSPLVSETQYF.